The 7 T cell receptor beta chains below were found in one sample sequenced in a study of PD-1 blockade in classical Hodgkin lymphoma. Patients all relapsed after autologous stem cell transplantation, and there was variation in brentuximab vedotin exposure. Assay used: immunoSEQ multiplex PCR; TCRdb lists only in-frame clones, some missing. Counted here are just under 100,000 clones, approximately 88% occurring once; the ten biggest clones make up 12%. Sequencing used peripheral blood mononuclear cells (PBMCs), obtained at baseline. The receptors were sampled from a human donor with classical Hodgkin lymphoma.

This clone has more than one count but fewer than ten. This chain connects TRBV19 to TRBJ2-7; 9 positions agree with TRBD1. The V gene's germline CDR1 is LNHDA and CDR2 SQIVND (reference sequence). V was clipped by 4 bases and J by 5 bases; unmatched bases: 6. The CDR3 is 14 amino acids. The chain's CDR3 is CASSTGTGTHEQYF. The CDR3 DNA sequence: TGTGCCAGTAGTACCGGGACAGGGACCCACGAGCAGTACTTC.

J is TRBJ1-5 and V is TRBV9; D might be TRBD1 (6 bases). The CDR3 has 14 residues. V shed 0 bases and J shed 3 bases, with 7 bases lying between them. Looked up from germline, CDR1 is SGDLS and CDR2 is YYNGEE. The CDR3 nucleotides read TGTGCCAGCAGCGTAGCAGGGGACAATCAGCCCCAGCATTTT. Protein: CASSVAGDNQPQHF.

The table lists this clone with a few counts. The chain is built from TRBV5-4 and TRBJ2-3; D assignment may be TRBD1 or TRBD2 (6 bases each). The CDR3 extends over 12 amino acids. V was trimmed by 4 bases and J by 8 bases, leaving 11 bases between them. Germline V gene sequence: CDR1 SGHNT, CDR2 YYREEE (reference sequence). The CDR3 DNA sequence: TGTGCCAGCAGCGGCCCGGGGGCTACGCAGTATTTT. The encoded protein is CASSGPGATQYF.

J is TRBJ2-7 and V is TRBV27; the match to TRBD1 covers 9 bases. The trim removed 4 bases at V and 1 base at J, leaving 5 bases unmatched. Germline CDR1 is MNHEY and CDR2 is SMNVEV (reference sequence). The CDR3 length is 15 residues. The CDR3: CASSSFGQGSYEQYF. The DNA for the CDR3 is TGTGCCAGCAGTTCCTTCGGACAGGGGTCCTACGAGCAGTACTTC.

V gene TRBV6-1 combines with J gene TRBJ2-5; D remains unclear. CDR1 is MNHNS, CDR2 SASEGT, per germline. V shed 5 bases and J shed 1 base, with 11 bases lying between them. The CDR3 contains 14 residues. CDR3 loop: CASSSYGPQETQYF. DNA for the CDR3: TGTGCCAGCAGTTCGTACGGCCCCCAAGAGACCCAGTACTTC.

About this clone itself: Other DNA variants within this sample encode the same CDR3. The V gene is TRBV9, the J gene TRBJ2-5; 8 positions match TRBD2. Germline assignment: CDR1 SGDLS and CDR2 YYNGEE. CDR3 length: 16 amino acids. The junction had 9 bases not matched to a gene; V was cut back by 4 bases and J by 1 base. CDR3 sequence reads: CASSPPTGGLQETQYF. The DNA of the CDR3 is TGTGCCAGCAGCCCACCGACGGGGGGGCTCCAAGAGACCCAGTACTTC.

This sequence joins TRBV19 and TRBJ2-1; 12 bases fit TRBD1. The CDR3 runs to 17 residues. Germline V lookup: CDR1 LNHDA, CDR2 SQIVND (reference sequence). Trimming cost V 4 bases and J 9 bases; bases outside gene matches: 13. CDR3 protein: CASSSPPGQGAQPEQFF. The CDR3 DNA reads TGTGCCAGTAGTAGTCCGCCGGGACAGGGGGCGCAGCCTGAGCAGTTCTTC.